This T cell receptor beta chain was documented in a study of identifying expanded T cells in peripheral blood. Study observations and caveats: Technical replicates showed about 1.2 changed clones; approximately 2 weeks approximately 16; four weeks 19. Across healthy donors, higher total template counts meant significantly greater roughly 2-week count variance.

During the collection period, no donor immune events like infections were recorded. In this sample, this clone turned up a few times. Its antigen is undetermined. V lost 1 base to trimming and J lost 1 base, with 7 bases between them. Germline V gene lookup returns CDR1 SGHDN and CDR2 FVKESK. The CDR3 spans 14 residues. Here immunoSEQ multiplex PCR was the method, and the copy in TCRdb shows in-frame clones only, minus some. Of roughly 100,000 clones listed, around 89% were seen once; the top ten hold less than 20%. The sequenced material came from blood. The J gene is TRBJ1-1, the V gene TRBV14; D is perhaps TRBD1 (6 bases). The clonotype originates from a person aged 18 to 69 in good health. This CDR3 is CASSQADRNTEAFF. Here the CDR3 DNA reads TGTGCCAGCAGCCAAGCGGACAGGAACACTGAAGCTTTCTTT.